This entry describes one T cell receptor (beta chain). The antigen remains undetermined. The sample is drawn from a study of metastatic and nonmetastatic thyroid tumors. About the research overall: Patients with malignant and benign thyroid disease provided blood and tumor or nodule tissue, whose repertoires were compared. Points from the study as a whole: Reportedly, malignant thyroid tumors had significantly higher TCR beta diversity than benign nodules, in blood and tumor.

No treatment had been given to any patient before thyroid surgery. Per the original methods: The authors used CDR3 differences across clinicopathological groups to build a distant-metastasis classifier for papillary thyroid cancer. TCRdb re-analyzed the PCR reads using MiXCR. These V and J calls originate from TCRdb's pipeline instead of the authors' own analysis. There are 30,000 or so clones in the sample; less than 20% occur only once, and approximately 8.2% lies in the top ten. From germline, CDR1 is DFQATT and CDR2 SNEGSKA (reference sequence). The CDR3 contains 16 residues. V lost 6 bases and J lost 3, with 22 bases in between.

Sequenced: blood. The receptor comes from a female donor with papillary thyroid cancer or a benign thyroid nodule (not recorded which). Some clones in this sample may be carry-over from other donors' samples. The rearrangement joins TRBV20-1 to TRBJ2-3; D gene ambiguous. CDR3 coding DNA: TGCAGTGCCTACTCTCTCGACAAATGGCGTACAGATACGCAGTATTTT. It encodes CSAYSLDKWRTDTQYF.